The 10 T cell receptor beta chains listed next were all sequenced from one sample in a study of cytomegalovirus exposure and HLA in healthy donors. Sequenced by immunoSEQ multiplex PCR; TCRdb stores in-frame clones only, minus some. The table lists some 170,000 clones, about nine tenths of them singletons. The sample was PBMCs. The receptor set was obtained from a man younger than 35 in good health and CMV-seropositive.

J is TRBJ2-5 and V is TRBV10-3, with TRBD2 matching over 8 bases. This CDR3 has 14 amino acids. Germline trimming cut 3 bases from V and 5 bases from J; bases unmatched to any gene: 5. The germline V gene encodes CDR1 ENHRY and CDR2 SYGVKD. The CDR3 spells CAISDSGSIETQYF. CDR3 coding DNA: TGTGCCATCAGTGACAGCGGGAGCATCGAGACCCAGTACTTC.

This chain links TRBV15 with TRBJ1-2; 9 nucleotides align to TRBD1. This CDR3 is built from 15 residues. From germline, CDR1 is LNHNV and CDR2 YYDKDF (reference sequence). V gave up 6 bases and J gave up 4 bases; unmatched junction bases: 9. DNA for the CDR3: TGTGCCACCAGGCAGAGACAGGGGGTAGGCTATGGCTACACCTTC. Its translation: CATRQRQGVGYGYTF.

The chain links TRBV7-3 to TRBJ2-3, with 14 nucleotides matching TRBD2. The CDR3 has 17 residues. With 5 bases clipped from V and 5 bases from J, the junction kept 9 bases outside the gene matches. Looked up from germline, CDR1 is SGHTA and CDR2 is FQGTGA. CDR3 amino acids: CASSRGLAGAGGDTQYF. Here the CDR3 DNA reads TGTGCCAGCAGCCGGGGACTAGCGGGGGCTGGGGGAGATACGCAGTATTTT.

This clone came up a few times. The chain carries TRBV18 and TRBJ1-5; D possibly corresponds to TRBD1 (6 bases). Germline V gives CDR1 KGHSH, CDR2 LQKENI. Trimming left V 5 bases short and J 0 bases short, with 14 bases between. The CDR3 loop spans 16 amino acids. The CDR3 region has the DNA TGTGCCAGCTCAGATCAGGGGCAATATAGCAATCAGCCCCAGCATTTT. Its protein is CASSDQGQYSNQPQHF.

V gene TRBV28 combines with J gene TRBJ2-1; 9 bases fit TRBD1. Germline CDR1 reads MDHEN; CDR2 reads SYDVKM. V lost 3 bases to trimming and J lost 5 bases; unmatched junction nucleotides: 5. CDR3 size: 15 residues. The CDR3 loop reads CASSLDRGNNNEQFF. The CDR3 nucleotides are TGTGCCAGCAGTTTGGACAGGGGAAACAACAATGAGCAGTTCTTC.

The CDR3 protein is CAWSQGDFAHEQFF. The CDR3 DNA reads TGTGCCTGGAGTCAGGGGGATTTTGCTCATGAGCAGTTCTTC. The V gene is TRBV30, the J gene TRBJ2-1; 7 bases map to TRBD1. This CDR3 spans 14 amino acids. CDR1 GTSNPN and CDR2 SVGIG come from the germline V gene (reference sequence). The V segment lost 2 bases and the J segment 8 bases; nucleotides outside the gene matches: 9.

This clone has more than one count but fewer than ten. The junction departs from the called germline gene at one end, perhaps through a read error. The V call is TRBV7-7, the J call TRBJ2-5; D possibly corresponds to TRBD1 (7 bases). CDR1 is SSHAT and CDR2 is FNYEAQ in the germline V gene (reference sequence). This CDR3 comprises 15 residues. The CDR3 nucleotides are TGTGCTAGCAGCTTGGGTCAGGGGGGCAGAGAGACCCAGTACTTC. It is translated as CASSLGQGGRETQYF.

The rearrangement joins TRBV2 to TRBJ1-4, with D tentatively TRBD1 (6 bases). This CDR3 has 13 amino acids. Per the germline V gene, CDR1 is SNHLY and CDR2 is FYNNEI. V lost 4 bases and J lost 8, with 11 bases in between. DNA for the CDR3: TGTGCCAGCAGTGCGAACAGGGACGAAAAACTGTTTTTT. This sequence encodes CASSANRDEKLFF.

This chain links TRBV28 with TRBJ2-7; D may be TRBD2 (5 bases). Germline-derived CDR1 and CDR2 are MDHEN and SYDVKM. The CDR3 consists of 12 residues. The V gene lost 3 bases and the J gene lost 7 bases, with 10 bases spanning the gap. This CDR3 reads CASSFPRGEQYF. In DNA form, the CDR3 reads TGTGCCAGCAGTTTTCCCCGAGGGGAGCAGTACTTC. Variable domain in full (rest from reference TRBV28 and TRBJ2-7): DVKVTQSSRYLVKRTGEKVFLECVQDMDHENMFWYRQDPGLGLRLIYFSYDVKMKEKGDIPEGYSVSREKKERFSLILESASTNQTSMYLCASSFPRGEQYFGPGTRLTVT.

The chain employs TRBV9 and TRBJ2-1; D ambiguous. Germline loops: CDR1 SGDLS, CDR2 YYNGEE. CDR3 size: 12 residues. Trimming pared 3 bases from V and 15 bases from J, leaving 16 bases between. The CDR3 here is CASSARTDIGFF. CDR3 DNA sequence: TGTGCCAGCAGCGCACGAACAGATATCGGGTTCTTC.